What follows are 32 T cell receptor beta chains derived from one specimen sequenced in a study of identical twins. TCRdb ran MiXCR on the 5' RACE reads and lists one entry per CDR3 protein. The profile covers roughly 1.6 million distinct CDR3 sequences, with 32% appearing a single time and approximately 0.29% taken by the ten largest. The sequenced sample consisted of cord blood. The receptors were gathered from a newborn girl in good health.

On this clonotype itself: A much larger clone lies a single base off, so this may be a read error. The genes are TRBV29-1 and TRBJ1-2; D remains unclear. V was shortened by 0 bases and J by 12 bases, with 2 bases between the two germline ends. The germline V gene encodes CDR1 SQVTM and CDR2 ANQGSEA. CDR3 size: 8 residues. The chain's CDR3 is CSVEEHTF. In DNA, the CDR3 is TGCAGCGTTGAAGAACACACCTTC.

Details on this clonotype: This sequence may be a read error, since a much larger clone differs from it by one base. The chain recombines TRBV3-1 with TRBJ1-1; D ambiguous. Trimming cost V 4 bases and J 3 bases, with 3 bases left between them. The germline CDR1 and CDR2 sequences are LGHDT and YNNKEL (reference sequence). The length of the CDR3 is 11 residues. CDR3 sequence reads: CASSRHTEAFF. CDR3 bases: TGTGCCAGCAGCCGACACACTGAAGCTTTCTTT.

The CDR3 sequence is CASSKGGPVGIQYF. CDR3 DNA: TGCGCCAGCAGTAAAGGGGGGCCCGTAGGCATTCAGTACTTC. This rearrangement joins TRBV10-1 to TRBJ2-7; either TRBD1 or TRBD2 may supply D (6 bases each). The J call may not be correct, given that the DNA end is closer to TRBJ2-4. This CDR3 is built from 14 residues. Per the germline V gene, CDR1 is WNHNN and CDR2 is SYGVQD (reference sequence).

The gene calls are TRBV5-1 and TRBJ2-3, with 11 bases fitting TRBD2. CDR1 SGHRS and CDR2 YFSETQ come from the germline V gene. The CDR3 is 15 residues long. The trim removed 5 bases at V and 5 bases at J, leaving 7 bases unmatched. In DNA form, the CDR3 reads TGCGCCAGCAGACATAGCGGGGGGGCCCAAGATACGCAGTATTTT. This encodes CASRHSGGAQDTQYF.

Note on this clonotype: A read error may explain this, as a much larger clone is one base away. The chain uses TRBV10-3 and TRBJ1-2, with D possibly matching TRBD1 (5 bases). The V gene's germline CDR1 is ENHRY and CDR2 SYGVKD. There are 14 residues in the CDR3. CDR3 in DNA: TGTGCCATCGGTGAAGGGGCCAAGAGCTATGGCTACACCTTC. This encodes CAIGEGAKSYGYTF.

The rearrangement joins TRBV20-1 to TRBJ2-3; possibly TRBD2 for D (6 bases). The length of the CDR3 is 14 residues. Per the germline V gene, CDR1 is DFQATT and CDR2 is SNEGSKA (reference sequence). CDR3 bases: TGCAGGGTGACGGGGGACTTCTACACAGATACGCAGTATTTT. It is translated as CRVTGDFYTDTQYF.

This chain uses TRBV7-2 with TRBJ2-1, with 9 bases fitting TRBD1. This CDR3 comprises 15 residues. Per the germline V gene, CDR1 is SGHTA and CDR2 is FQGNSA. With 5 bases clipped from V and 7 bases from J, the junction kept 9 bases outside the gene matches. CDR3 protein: CASSLGTGRWNEQFF. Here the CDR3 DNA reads TGTGCCAGCAGCCTCGGGACAGGGCGGTGGAATGAGCAGTTCTTC.

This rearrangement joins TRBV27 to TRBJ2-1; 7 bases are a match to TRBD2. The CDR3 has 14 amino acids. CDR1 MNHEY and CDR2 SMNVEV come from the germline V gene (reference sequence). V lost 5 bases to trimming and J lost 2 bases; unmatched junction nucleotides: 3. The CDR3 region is CASSHRGAYNEQFF. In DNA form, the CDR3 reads TGTGCCAGCAGTCACCGGGGGGCCTACAATGAGCAGTTCTTC.

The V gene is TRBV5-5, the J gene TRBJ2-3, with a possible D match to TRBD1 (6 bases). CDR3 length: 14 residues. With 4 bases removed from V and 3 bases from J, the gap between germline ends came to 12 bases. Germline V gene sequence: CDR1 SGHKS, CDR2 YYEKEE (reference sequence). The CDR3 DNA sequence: TGTGCCAGCAGCCCGACAGGATTGACAGATACGCAGTATTTT. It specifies CASSPTGLTDTQYF.

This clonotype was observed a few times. CDR3 amino acids: CASSQSGRGYEQFF. CDR3 in DNA: TGTGCCAGCAGTCAGAGCGGGAGAGGTTATGAGCAGTTCTTC. The genes are TRBV25-1 and TRBJ2-1; 8 positions match TRBD2. J gave up 8 bases and V 5 bases, and 8 bases lay outside the gene matches. Per germline, CDR1 MGHDK and CDR2 SYGVNS. The CDR3 runs to 14 residues.

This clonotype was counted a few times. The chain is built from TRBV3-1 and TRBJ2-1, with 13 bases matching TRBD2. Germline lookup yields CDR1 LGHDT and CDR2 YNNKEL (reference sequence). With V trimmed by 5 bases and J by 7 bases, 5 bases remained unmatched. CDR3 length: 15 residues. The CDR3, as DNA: TGTGCCAGCAGCGCCCGACTAGCGGGGGGTAATGAGCAGTTCTTC. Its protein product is CASSARLAGGNEQFF.

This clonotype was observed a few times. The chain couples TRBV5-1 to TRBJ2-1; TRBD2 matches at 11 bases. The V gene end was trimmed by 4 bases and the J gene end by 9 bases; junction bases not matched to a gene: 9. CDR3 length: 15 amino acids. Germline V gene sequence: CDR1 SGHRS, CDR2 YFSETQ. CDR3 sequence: CASSLTSGINIEQFF. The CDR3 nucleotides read TGCGCCAGCAGCCTGACTAGCGGGATAAACATTGAGCAGTTCTTC.

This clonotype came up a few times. The CDR3 DNA is TGCAGTGCTAGGGGACTAGCGGGAGGAGACAAAAACATTCAGTACTTC. Translated: CSARGLAGGDKNIQYF. The chain carries TRBV20-1 and TRBJ2-4, with TRBD2 matching 15 bases. CDR1 and CDR2 from the germline V gene are DFQATT and SNEGSKA (reference sequence). V gave up 3 bases and J gave up 3 bases; unmatched junction bases: 3. There are 16 residues in the CDR3.

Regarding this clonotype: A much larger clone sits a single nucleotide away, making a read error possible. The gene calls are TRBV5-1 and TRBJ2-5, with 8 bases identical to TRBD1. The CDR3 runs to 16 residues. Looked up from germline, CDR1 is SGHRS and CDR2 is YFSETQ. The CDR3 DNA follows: TGCGCCGGCAGCCTCAAGGACAGGGCTTTACAAGAGACCCAGTACTTC. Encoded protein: CAGSLKDRALQETQYF.

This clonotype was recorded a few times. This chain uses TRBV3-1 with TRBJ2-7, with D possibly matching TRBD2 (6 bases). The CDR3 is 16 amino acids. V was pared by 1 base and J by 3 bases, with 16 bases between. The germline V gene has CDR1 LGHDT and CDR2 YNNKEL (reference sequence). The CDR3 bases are TGTGCCAGCAGCCAAGCGCCCTGGAGGGCCCTCTACGAGCAGTACTTC. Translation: CASSQAPWRALYEQYF.

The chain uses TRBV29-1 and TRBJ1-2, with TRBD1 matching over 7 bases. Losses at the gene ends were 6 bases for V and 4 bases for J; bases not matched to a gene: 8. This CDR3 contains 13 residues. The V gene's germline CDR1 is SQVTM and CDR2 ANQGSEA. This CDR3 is CSVRQGGGYGYTF. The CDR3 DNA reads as TGCAGCGTCCGACAGGGAGGAGGCTATGGCTACACCTTC.

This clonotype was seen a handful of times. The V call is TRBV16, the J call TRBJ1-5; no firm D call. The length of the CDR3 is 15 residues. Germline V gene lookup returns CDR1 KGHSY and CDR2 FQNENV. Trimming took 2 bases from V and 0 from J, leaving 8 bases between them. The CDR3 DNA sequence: TGTGCCAGCAGCCAAACTTTTTATAGCAATCAGCCCCAGCATTTT. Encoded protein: CASSQTFYSNQPQHF.

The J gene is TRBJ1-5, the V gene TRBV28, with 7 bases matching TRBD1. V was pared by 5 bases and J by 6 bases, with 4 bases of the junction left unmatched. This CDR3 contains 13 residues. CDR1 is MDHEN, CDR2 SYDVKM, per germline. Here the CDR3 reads CASSGTAGQPQHF. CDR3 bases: TGTGCCAGCAGTGGGACAGCGGGTCAGCCCCAGCATTTT.

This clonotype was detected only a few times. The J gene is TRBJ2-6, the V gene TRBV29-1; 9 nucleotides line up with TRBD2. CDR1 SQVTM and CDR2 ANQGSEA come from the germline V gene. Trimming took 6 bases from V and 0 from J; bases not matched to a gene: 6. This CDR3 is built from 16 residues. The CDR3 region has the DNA TGCAGCGTCCCACTAGCGGGTCACTCTGGGGCCAACGTCCTGACTTTC. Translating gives CSVPLAGHSGANVLTF.

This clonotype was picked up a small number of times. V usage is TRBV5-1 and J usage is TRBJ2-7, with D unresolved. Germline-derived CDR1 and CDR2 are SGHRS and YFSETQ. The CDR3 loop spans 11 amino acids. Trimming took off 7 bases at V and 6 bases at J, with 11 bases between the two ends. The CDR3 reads CASASALEQYF. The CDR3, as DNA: TGCGCCAGCGCGAGCGCTCTCGAGCAGTACTTC. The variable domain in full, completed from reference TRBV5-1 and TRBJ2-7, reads KAGVTQTPRYLIKTRGQQVTLSCSPISGHRSVSWYQQTPGQGLQFLFEYFSETQRNKGNFPGRFSGRQFSNSRSEMNVSTLELGDSALYLCASASALEQYFGPGTRLTVT.

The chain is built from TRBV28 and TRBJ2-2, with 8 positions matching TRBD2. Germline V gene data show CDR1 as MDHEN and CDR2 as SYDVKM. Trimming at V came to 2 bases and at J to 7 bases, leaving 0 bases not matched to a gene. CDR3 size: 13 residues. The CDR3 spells CASSLAGGGELFF. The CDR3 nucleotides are TGTGCCAGCAGTTTAGCGGGAGGCGGGGAGCTGTTTTTT. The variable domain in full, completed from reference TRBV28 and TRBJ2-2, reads DVKVTQSSRYLVKRTGEKVFLECVQDMDHENMFWYRQDPGLGLRLIYFSYDVKMKEKGDIPEGYSVSREKKERFSLILESASTNQTSMYLCASSLAGGGELFFGEGSRLTVL.

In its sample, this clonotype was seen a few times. The CDR3 DNA is TGTGCCAGCCGGGACACCCGTCAGAACTATGGCTACACCTTC. Its translation: CASRDTRQNYGYTF. The chain has TRBV28 and TRBJ1-2, with D tentatively TRBD1 (6 bases). Trimming left V 8 bases short and J 2 bases short, with 15 bases between. This CDR3 is built from 14 residues. Per germline, CDR1 MDHEN and CDR2 SYDVKM.

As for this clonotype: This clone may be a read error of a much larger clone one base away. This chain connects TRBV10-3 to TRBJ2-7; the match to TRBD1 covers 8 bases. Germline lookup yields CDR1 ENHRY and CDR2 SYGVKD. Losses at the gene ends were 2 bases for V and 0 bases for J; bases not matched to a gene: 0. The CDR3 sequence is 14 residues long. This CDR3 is CAISETGGSYEQYF. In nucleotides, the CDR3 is TGTGCCATCAGTGAGACAGGGGGCTCCTACGAGCAGTACTTC.

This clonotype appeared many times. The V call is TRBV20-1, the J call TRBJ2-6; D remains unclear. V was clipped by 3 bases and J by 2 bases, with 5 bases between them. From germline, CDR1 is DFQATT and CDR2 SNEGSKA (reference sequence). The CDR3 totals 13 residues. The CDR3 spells CSARSTGANVLTF. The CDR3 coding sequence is TGCAGTGCTAGGTCAACTGGGGCCAACGTCCTGACTTTC.

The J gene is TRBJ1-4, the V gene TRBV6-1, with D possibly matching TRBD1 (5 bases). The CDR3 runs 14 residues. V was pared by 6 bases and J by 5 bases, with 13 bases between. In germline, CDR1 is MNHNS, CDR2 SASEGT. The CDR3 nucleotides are TGTGCCAGCAGGCCGGGACGGCCAAATGAAAAACTGTTTTTT. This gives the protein CASRPGRPNEKLFF.

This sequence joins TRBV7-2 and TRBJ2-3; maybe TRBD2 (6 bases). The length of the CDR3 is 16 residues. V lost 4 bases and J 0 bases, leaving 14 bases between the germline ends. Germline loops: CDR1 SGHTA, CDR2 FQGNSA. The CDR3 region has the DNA TGTGCCAGCAGCTCCCAGGGACTCCTTAGCACAGATACGCAGTATTTT. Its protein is CASSSQGLLSTDTQYF.

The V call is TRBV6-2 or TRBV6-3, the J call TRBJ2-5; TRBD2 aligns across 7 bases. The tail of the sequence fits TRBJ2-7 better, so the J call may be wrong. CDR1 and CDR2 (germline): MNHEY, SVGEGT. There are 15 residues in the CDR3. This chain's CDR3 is CASSSTRGRAYEQYF. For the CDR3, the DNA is TGTGCCAGCAGTTCCACTCGCGGGAGAGCCTACGAGCAGTACTTC.

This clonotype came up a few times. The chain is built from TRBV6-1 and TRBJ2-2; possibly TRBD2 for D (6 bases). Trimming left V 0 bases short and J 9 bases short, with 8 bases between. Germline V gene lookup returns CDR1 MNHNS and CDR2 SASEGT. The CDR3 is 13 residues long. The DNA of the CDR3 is TGTGCCAGCAGTGAAGCCGGGACTTGGGAGCTGTTTTTT. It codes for CASSEAGTWELFF.

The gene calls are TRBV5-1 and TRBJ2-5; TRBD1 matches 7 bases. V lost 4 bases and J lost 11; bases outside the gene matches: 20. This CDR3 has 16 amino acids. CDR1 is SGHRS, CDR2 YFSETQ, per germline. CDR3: CASSRRQGRGSNEQYF. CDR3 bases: TGCGCCAGCAGCCGCCGACAGGGAAGGGGCAGTAATGAGCAGTACTTC.

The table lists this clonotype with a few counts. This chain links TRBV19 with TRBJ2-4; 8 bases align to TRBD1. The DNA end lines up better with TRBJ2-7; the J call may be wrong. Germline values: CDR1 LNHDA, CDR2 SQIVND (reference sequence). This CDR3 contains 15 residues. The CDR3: CASSERRTGRDEQYF. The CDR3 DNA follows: TGTGCCAGTAGTGAACGTAGGACAGGGCGCGACGAGCAGTACTTC.

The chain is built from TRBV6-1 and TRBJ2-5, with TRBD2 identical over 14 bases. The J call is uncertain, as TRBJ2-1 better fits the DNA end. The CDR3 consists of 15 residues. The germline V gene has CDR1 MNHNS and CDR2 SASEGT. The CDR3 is CASSRTSGRQETQFF. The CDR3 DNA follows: TGTGCCAGCAGTAGGACTAGCGGGAGGCAAGAGACCCAGTTCTTC.

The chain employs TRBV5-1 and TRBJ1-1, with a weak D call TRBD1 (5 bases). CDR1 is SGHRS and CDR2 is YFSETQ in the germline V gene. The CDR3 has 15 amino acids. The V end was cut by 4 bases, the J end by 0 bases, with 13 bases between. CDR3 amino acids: CASSAQQAMNTEAFF. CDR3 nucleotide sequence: TGCGCCAGCAGCGCCCAACAGGCCATGAACACTGAAGCTTTCTTT.